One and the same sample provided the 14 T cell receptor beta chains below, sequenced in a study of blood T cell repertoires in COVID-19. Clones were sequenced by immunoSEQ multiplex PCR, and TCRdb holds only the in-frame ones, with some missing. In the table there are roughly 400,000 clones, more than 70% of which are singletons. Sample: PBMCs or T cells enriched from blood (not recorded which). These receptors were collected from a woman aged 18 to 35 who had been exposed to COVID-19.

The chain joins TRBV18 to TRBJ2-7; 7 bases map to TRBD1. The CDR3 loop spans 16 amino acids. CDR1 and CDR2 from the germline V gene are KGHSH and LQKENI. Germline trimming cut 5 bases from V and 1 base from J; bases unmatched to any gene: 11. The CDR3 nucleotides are TGTGCCAGCTCAGAACTCATCCGGGACAGTTCCTACGAGCAGTACTTC. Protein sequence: CASSELIRDSSYEQYF. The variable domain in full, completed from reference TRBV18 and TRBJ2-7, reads NAGVMQNPRHLVRRRGQEARLRCSPMKGHSHVYWYRQLPEEGLKFMVYLQKENIIDESGMPKERFSAEFPKEGPSILRIQQVVRGDSAAYFCASSELIRDSSYEQYFGPGTRLTVT.

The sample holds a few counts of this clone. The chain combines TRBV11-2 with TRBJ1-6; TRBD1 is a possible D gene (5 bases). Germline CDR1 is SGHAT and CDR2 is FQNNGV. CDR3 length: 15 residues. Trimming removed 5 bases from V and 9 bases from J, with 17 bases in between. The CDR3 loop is CASSDLRGGGSPLHF. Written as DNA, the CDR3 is TGTGCCAGCAGCGACCTCCGGGGGGGTGGTTCACCCCTCCACTTT.

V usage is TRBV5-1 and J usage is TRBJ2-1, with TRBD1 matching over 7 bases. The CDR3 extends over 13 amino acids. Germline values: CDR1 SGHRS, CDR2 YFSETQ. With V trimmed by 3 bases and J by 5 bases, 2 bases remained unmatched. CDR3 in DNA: TGCGCCAGCAGCTCCGGGACAGACAATGAGCAGTTCTTC. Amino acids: CASSSGTDNEQFF.

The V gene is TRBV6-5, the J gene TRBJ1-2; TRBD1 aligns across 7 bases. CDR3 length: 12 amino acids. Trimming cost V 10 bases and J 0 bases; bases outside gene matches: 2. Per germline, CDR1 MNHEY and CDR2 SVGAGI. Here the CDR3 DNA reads TGTGCCACCCAGGGGGCTAACTATGGCTACACCTTC. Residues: CATQGANYGYTF.

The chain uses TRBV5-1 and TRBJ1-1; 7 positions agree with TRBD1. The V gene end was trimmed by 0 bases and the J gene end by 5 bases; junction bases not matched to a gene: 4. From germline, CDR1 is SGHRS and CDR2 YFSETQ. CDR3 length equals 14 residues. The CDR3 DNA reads TGCGCCAGCAGCTTGGAACAGGGGAGGACTGAAGCTTTCTTT. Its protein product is CASSLEQGRTEAFF.

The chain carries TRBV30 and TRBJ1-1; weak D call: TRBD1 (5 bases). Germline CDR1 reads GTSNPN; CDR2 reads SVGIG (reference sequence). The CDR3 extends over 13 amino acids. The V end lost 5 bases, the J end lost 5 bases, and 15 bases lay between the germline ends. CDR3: CAWSRTKWTEAFF. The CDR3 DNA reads TGTGCCTGGTCCAGGACAAAGTGGACTGAAGCTTTCTTT. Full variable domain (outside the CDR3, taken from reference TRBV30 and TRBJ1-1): SQTIHQWPATLVQPVGSPLSLECTVEGTSNPNLYWYRQAAGRGLQLLFYSVGIGQISSEVPQNLSASRPQDRQFILSSKKLLLSDSGFYLCAWSRTKWTEAFFGQGTRLTVV.

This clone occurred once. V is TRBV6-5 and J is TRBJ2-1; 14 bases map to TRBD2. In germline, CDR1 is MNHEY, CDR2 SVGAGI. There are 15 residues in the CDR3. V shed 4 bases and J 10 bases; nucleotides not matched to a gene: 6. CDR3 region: CASSSGTSGRDEQFF. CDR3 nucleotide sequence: TGTGCCAGCAGTTCCGGGACTAGCGGGAGAGACGAGCAGTTCTTC.

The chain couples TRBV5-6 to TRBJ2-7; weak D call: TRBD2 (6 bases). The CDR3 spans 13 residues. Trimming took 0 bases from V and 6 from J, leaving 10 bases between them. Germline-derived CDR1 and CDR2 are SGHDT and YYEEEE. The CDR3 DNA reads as TGTGCCAGCAGCTTGGTGAGGGAGGCCGAGCAGTACTTC. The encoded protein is CASSLVREAEQYF.

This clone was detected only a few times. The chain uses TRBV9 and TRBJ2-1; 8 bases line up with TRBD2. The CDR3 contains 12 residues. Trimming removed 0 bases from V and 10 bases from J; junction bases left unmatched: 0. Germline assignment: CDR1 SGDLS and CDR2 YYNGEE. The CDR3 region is CASSVGLAEQFF. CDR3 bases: TGTGCCAGCAGCGTAGGACTAGCGGAGCAGTTCTTC.

Written as DNA, the CDR3 is TGTGCCAGCAGCCACTGGTTAGGGGGTACCTCTGGGGCCAACGTCCTGACTTTC. It translates to CASSHWLGGTSGANVLTF. The V and J genes are TRBV5-6 and TRBJ2-6; D perhaps matches TRBD1 (6 bases). CDR1 is SGHDT, CDR2 YYEEEE, per germline. The CDR3 loop spans 18 amino acids. V was cut by 4 bases and J by 0 bases, with 17 bases left in between.

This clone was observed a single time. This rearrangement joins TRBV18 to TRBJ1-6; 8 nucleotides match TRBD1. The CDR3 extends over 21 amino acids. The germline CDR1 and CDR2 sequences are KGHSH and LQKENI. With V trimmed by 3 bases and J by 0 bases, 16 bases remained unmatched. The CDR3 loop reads CASSPKEYVNRGSSYNSPLHF. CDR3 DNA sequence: TGTGCCAGCTCACCTAAAGAGTATGTAAACAGGGGGAGCTCCTATAATTCACCCCTCCACTTT. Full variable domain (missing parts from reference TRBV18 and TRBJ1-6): NAGVMQNPRHLVRRRGQEARLRCSPMKGHSHVYWYRQLPEEGLKFMVYLQKENIIDESGMPKERFSAEFPKEGPSILRIQQVVRGDSAAYFCASSPKEYVNRGSSYNSPLHFGNGTRLTVT.

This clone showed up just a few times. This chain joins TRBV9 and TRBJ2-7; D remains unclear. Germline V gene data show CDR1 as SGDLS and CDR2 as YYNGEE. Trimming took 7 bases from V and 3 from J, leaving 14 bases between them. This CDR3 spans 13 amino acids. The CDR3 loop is CASSPIPSYEQYF. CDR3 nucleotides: TGTGCCAGCTCCCCAATACCCAGCTACGAGCAGTACTTC.

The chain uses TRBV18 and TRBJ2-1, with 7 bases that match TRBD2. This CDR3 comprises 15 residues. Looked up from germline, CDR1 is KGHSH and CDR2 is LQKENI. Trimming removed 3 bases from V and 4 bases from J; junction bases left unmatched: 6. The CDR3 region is CASSPGGSGYNEQFF. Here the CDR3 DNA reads TGTGCCAGCTCACCGGGCGGGAGCGGGTACAATGAGCAGTTCTTC.

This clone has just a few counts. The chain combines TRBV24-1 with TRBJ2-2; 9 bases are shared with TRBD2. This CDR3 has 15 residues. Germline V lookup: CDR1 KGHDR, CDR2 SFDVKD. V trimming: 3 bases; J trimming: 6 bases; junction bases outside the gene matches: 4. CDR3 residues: CATSDVAGDAGELFF. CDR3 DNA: TGTGCCACCAGTGATGTAGCGGGAGACGCCGGGGAGCTGTTTTTT.